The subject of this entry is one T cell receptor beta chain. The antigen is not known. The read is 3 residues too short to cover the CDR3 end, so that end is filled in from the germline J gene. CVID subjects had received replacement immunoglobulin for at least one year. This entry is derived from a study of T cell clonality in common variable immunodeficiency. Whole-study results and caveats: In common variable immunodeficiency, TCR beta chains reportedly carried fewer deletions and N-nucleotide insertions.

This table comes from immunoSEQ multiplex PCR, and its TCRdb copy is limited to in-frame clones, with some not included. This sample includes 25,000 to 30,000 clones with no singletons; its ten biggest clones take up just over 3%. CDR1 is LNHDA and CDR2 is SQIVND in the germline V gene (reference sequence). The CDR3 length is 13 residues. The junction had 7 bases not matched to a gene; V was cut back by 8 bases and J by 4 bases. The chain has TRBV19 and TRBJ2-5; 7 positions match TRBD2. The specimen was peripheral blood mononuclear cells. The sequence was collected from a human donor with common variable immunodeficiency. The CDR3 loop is CASCSGFGETQYF. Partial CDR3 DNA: TGTGCCAGTTGTAGCGGGTTCGGAGAGACC.